The 19 T cell receptor beta chains reported below all come from one sample, sequenced in a study of blood T cell repertoires in COVID-19. TCRdb keeps only in-frame clones here, not all; method: immunoSEQ multiplex PCR. The repertoire includes tens of thousands of clones, approximately 85% of them detected once, and 3.5% to 4.5% sits in the top ten. Sequenced sample: peripheral blood. All receptors derive from a man between 60 and 75 years old with acute or convalescent COVID-19.

There are a few counts of this clone. This chain joins TRBV4-1 and TRBJ1-5; maybe TRBD1 (6 bases). The CDR3 totals 15 residues. Germline CDR1 and CDR2: MGHRA and YSYEKL. Trimming left V 1 base short and J 4 bases short, with 11 bases between. CDR3 residues: CASSQGSGDNQPQHF. The CDR3 DNA reads TGCGCCAGCAGCCAAGGATCAGGGGATAATCAGCCCCAGCATTTT.

This chain links TRBV10-3 with TRBJ2-1; 8 bases match TRBD1. Germline values: CDR1 ENHRY, CDR2 SYGVKD. CDR3 length equals 14 residues. V lost 3 bases and J lost 7; bases outside the gene matches: 5. The CDR3 DNA follows: TGTGCCATCAGTGACGGACAGGGCAGGAATGAGCAGTTCTTC. It codes for CAISDGQGRNEQFF.

The V call is TRBV7-2, the J call TRBJ2-7; D gene unclear. Trimming left V 5 bases short and J 5 bases short, with 10 bases between. This CDR3 is 12 amino acids long. Germline-derived CDR1 and CDR2 are SGHTA and FQGNSA. CDR3 residues: CASSPVINEQYF. The CDR3 bases are TGTGCCAGCAGCCCGGTGATCAACGAGCAGTACTTC. The full variable domain, completed using reference TRBV7-2 and TRBJ2-7, is GAGVSQSPSNKVTEKGKDVELRCDPISGHTALYWYRQSLGQGLEFLIYFQGNSAPDKSGLPSDRFSAERTGGSVSTLTIQRTQQEDSAVYLCASSPVINEQYFGPGTRLTVT.

This chain joins TRBV5-4 and TRBJ2-1; TRBD2 matches 15 bases. The V segment lost 4 bases and the J segment 9 bases; nucleotides outside the gene matches: 8. CDR3 length: 16 amino acids. Germline V lookup: CDR1 SGHNT, CDR2 YYREEE (reference sequence). The CDR3 spells CASSPGLAGGRGEQFF. The CDR3 region has the DNA TGTGCCAGCAGCCCGGGACTAGCGGGAGGTAGGGGTGAGCAGTTCTTC.

The J gene is TRBJ1-2, the V gene TRBV2, with D uncertain. Per germline, CDR1 SNHLY and CDR2 FYNNEI. V was pared by 2 bases and J by 3 bases, with 7 bases between. The CDR3 spans 13 residues. CDR3 DNA: TGTGCCAGCAGTGAAAGACTGCACTATGGCTACACCTTC. As protein: CASSERLHYGYTF.

This sequence joins TRBV6-5 and TRBJ1-2; tentatively, D is TRBD1 (6 bases). The CDR3 is 14 amino acids. V was pared by 6 bases and J by 2 bases, with 13 bases between. The germline gives CDR1 MNHEY, CDR2 SVGAGI. The DNA of the CDR3 is TGTGCCAGCAGGAGGGGGGGAGGCAACTATGGCTACACCTTC. This sequence encodes CASRRGGGNYGYTF.

The J gene is TRBJ1-6, the V gene TRBV5-5, with 7 bases aligning to TRBD1. This CDR3 comprises 16 residues. Per germline, CDR1 SGHKS and CDR2 YYEKEE (reference sequence). V gave up 1 base and J gave up 7 bases; unmatched junction bases: 8. CDR3 DNA: TGTGCCAGCAGCTTGTACCCGACAGGGCCGAATTCACCCCTCCACTTT. This sequence encodes CASSLYPTGPNSPLHF.

The sample holds a few counts of this clone. The J gene is TRBJ1-2, the V gene TRBV5-6; the D is unclear. The ends were cut back, 4 bases at V and 1 base at J, with 8 bases in the middle. Germline V gene lookup returns CDR1 SGHDT and CDR2 YYEEEE. The CDR3 is 13 residues long. The CDR3 region is CASSPGINYGYTF. In nucleotides, the CDR3 is TGTGCCAGCAGCCCCGGGATTAACTATGGCTACACCTTC.

This chain connects TRBV7-9 to TRBJ2-1; 10 nucleotides align to TRBD1. The J segment lost 6 bases and the V segment lost 11 bases, leaving 10 bases of the junction unmatched. Per the germline V gene, CDR1 is SEHNR and CDR2 is FQNEAQ (reference sequence). This CDR3 spans 14 amino acids. The CDR3 loop reads CAGSPGQGTNEQFF. Here the CDR3 DNA reads TGTGCCGGCTCGCCGGGACAGGGGACCAATGAGCAGTTCTTC.

Concerning this clone itself: Given the absence of the conserved phenylalanine or tryptophan at the CDR3 end, a read error is likely. Because the CDR3's place on the DNA is in doubt, the DNA is left out and the CDR3 is given as listed by TCRdb. The chain employs TRBV2 and TRBJ1-1; TRBD1 is the table's D call and was not checked against the DNA. The CDR3 sequence runs 13 residues, both termini included. CDR1 and CDR2 (germline): SNHLY, FYNNEI. The CDR3: CASSETIGTGKRI.

V usage is TRBV3-1 (or the pseudogene TRBV3-2) and J usage is TRBJ2-5; D remains unclear. CDR3 length equals 12 residues. The V and J ends lost 6 bases and 5 bases respectively, with 10 bases between them. The germline CDR1 and CDR2 sequences are LGHDT and YNNKEL (reference sequence). The CDR3 region is CASSSVGETQYF. DNA for the CDR3: TGTGCCAGCAGTTCCGTCGGGGAGACCCAGTACTTC.

This chain connects TRBV10-2 to TRBJ1-2; 7 bases line up with TRBD1. The CDR3 spans 15 residues. Germline V gene lookup returns CDR1 WSHSY and CDR2 SAAADI. V shed 0 bases, J shed 4 bases, and the junction held 5 bases outside the gene matches. The CDR3 loop is CASSESGQPIYGYTF. CDR3 coding DNA: TGCGCCAGCAGTGAGTCGGGACAGCCGATCTATGGCTACACCTTC.

The chain has TRBV12-3 or TRBV12-4 and TRBJ1-2; D not certain. The CDR3 length is 12 residues. V was trimmed by 4 bases and J by 8 bases, leaving 11 bases between them. The CDR3 nucleotides are TGTGCCAGCAGTTCGGGAGTCATAGGCTACACCTTC. It is translated as CASSSGVIGYTF.

This clone was picked up a small number of times. This rearrangement joins TRBV6-5 to TRBJ1-1; possibly TRBD1 for D (6 bases). Germline V gene data show CDR1 as MNHEY and CDR2 as SVGAGI. Trimming left V 0 bases short and J 8 bases short, with 7 bases between. This CDR3 has 12 amino acids. CDR3 coding DNA: TGTGCCAGCAGTTACTCAAGGGGGGAAGCTTTCTTT. Its protein is CASSYSRGEAFF.

The V and J genes are TRBV18 and TRBJ2-6, with D uncertain. The germline V and J ends were trimmed by 0 bases and 2 bases, with 5 bases remaining between them. The V gene's germline CDR1 is KGHSH and CDR2 LQKENI. There are 15 residues in the CDR3. CDR3 sequence: CASSPPVPGANVLTF. DNA of the CDR3: TGTGCCAGCTCACCACCCGTTCCTGGGGCCAACGTCCTGACTTTC. Filled out from reference TRBV18 and TRBJ2-6, the complete variable domain reads NAGVMQNPRHLVRRRGQEARLRCSPMKGHSHVYWYRQLPEEGLKFMVYLQKENIIDESGMPKERFSAEFPKEGPSILRIQQVVRGDSAAYFCASSPPVPGANVLTFGAGSRLTVL.

J is TRBJ1-4 and V is TRBV2; D unclear. Germline lookup yields CDR1 SNHLY and CDR2 FYNNEI. The CDR3 sequence is 13 residues long. Trimming removed 6 bases from V and 4 bases from J, with 9 bases in between. The CDR3 coding sequence is TGTGCCAGCAGCGGGGTGATTAATGAAAAACTGTTTTTT. This sequence encodes CASSGVINEKLFF.

The rearrangement uses TRBV5-1 and TRBJ2-3; TRBD2 matches 12 bases. V shed 5 bases and J 2 bases; nucleotides not matched to a gene: 6. This CDR3 is 16 amino acids long. The germline gives CDR1 SGHRS, CDR2 YFSETQ. The CDR3 sequence is CASSRLAGDSTDTQYF. CDR3 coding DNA: TGCGCCAGCAGTCGACTAGCGGGGGACTCCACAGATACGCAGTATTTT.

The V call is TRBV7-3, the J call TRBJ2-6; D ambiguous. The CDR3 has 14 residues. The germline CDR1 and CDR2 sequences are SGHTA and FQGTGA. The V end lost 4 bases, the J end lost 0 bases, and 4 bases lay between the germline ends. The CDR3 here is CASSSHSGANVLTF. CDR3 DNA sequence: TGTGCCAGCAGCTCCCACTCTGGGGCCAACGTCCTGACTTTC.

V usage is TRBV3-1 (or the pseudogene TRBV3-2) and J usage is TRBJ1-1; TRBD1 might be the D (5 bases). This CDR3 is built from 14 residues. Trimming took 1 base from V and 4 from J, leaving 10 bases between them. Looked up from germline, CDR1 is LGHDT and CDR2 is YNNKEL (reference sequence). CDR3 in amino acids: CASSQVGGVTEAFF. The CDR3 region has the DNA TGTGCCAGCAGCCAAGTGGGAGGGGTCACTGAAGCTTTCTTT.